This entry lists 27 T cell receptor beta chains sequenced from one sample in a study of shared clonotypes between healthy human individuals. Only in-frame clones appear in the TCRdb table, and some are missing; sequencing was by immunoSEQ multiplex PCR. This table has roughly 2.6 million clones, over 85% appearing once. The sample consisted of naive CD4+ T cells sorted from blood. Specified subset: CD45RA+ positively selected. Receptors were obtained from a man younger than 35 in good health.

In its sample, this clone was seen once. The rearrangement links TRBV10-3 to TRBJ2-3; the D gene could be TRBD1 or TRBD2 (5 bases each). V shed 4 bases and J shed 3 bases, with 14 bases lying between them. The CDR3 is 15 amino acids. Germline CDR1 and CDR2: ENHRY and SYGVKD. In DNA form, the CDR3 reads TGTGCCATCAGTGGGGGCGCGGGCTCTACAGATACGCAGTATTTT. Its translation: CAISGGAGSTDTQYF.

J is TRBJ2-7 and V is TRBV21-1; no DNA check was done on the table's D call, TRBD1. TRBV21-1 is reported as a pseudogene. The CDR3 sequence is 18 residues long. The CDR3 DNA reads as TGTGCCAGCAGCTCTAATGGGGAGACAGGGGTTTGTTTGTGCGAGCAGTACTTC. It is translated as CASSSNGETGVCLCEQYF.

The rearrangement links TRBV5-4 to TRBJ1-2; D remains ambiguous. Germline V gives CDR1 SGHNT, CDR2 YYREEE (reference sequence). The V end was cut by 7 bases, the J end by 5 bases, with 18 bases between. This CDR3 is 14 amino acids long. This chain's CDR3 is CASGGKGSWYGYTF. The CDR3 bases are TGTGCCAGCGGAGGAAAGGGATCGTGGTATGGCTACACCTTC. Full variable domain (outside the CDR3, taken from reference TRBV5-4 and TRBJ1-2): ETGVTQSPTHLIKTRGQQVTLRCSSQSGHNTVSWYQQALGQGPQFIFQYYREEENGRGNFPPRFSGLQFPNYSSELNVNALELDDSALYLCASGGKGSWYGYTFGSGTRLTVV.

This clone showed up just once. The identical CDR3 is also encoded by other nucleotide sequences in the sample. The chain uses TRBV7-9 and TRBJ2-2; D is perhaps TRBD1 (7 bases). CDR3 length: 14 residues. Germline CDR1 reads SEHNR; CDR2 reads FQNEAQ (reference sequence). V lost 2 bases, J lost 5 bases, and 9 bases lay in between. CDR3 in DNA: TGTGCCAGCAGCTTATCAGGGGGGACCGGGGAGCTGTTTTTT. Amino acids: CASSLSGGTGELFF. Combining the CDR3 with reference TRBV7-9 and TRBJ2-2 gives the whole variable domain DTGVSQNPRHKITKRGQNVTFRCDPISEHNRLYWYRQTLGQGPEFLTYFQNEAQLEKSRLLSDRFSAERPKGSFSTLEIQRTEQGDSAMYLCASSLSGGTGELFFGEGSRLTVL.

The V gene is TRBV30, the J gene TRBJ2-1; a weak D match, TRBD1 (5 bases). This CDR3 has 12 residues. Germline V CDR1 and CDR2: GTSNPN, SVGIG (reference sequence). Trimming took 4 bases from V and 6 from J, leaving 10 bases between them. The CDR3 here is CAWKGLLNEQFF. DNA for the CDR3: TGTGCCTGGAAGGGGCTACTCAATGAGCAGTTCTTC. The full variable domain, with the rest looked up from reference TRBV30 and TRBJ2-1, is SQTIHQWPATLVQPVGSPLSLECTVEGTSNPNLYWYRQAAGRGLQLLFYSVGIGQISSEVPQNLSASRPQDRQFILSSKKLLLSDSGFYLCAWKGLLNEQFFGPGTRLTVL.

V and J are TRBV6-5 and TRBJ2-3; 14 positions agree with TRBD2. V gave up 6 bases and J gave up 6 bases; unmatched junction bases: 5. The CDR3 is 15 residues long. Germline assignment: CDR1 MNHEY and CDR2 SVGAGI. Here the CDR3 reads CASRRLAGGSDTQYF. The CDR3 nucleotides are TGTGCCAGCAGGAGACTAGCGGGAGGGTCGGATACGCAGTATTTT.

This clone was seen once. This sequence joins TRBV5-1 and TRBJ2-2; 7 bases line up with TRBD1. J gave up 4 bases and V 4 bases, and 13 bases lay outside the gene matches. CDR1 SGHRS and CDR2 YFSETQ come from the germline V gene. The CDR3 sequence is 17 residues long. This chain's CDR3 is CASSPGVGGARTGELFF. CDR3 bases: TGCGCCAGCAGCCCGGGCGTAGGGGGCGCGCGCACCGGGGAGCTGTTTTTT.

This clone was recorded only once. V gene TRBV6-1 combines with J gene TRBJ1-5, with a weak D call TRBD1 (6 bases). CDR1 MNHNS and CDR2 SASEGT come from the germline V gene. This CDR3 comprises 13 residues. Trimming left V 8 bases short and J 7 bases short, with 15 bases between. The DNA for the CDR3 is TGTGCCAGCGGGGGCAGGGTAAACCAGCCCCAGCATTTT. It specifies CASGGRVNQPQHF.

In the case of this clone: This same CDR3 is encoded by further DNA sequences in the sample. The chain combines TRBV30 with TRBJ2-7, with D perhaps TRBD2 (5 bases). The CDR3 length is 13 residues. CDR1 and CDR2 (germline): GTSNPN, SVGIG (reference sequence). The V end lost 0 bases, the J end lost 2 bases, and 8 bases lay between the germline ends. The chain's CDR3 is CAWSVGLTYEQYF. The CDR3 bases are TGTGCCTGGAGTGTCGGACTCACCTACGAGCAGTACTTC. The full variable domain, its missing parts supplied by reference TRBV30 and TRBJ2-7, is SQTIHQWPATLVQPVGSPLSLECTVEGTSNPNLYWYRQAAGRGLQLLFYSVGIGQISSEVPQNLSASRPQDRQFILSSKKLLLSDSGFYLCAWSVGLTYEQYFGPGTRLTVT.

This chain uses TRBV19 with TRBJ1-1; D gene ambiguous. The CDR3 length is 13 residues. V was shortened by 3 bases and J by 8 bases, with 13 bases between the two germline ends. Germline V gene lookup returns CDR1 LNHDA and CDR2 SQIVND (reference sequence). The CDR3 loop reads CASSISGVAEAFF. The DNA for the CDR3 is TGTGCCAGTAGTATCTCTGGGGTCGCCGAAGCTTTCTTT. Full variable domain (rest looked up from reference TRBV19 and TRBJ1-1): DGGITQSPKYLFRKEGQNVTLSCEQNLNHDAMYWYRQDPGQGLRLIYYSQIVNDFQKGDIAEGYSVSREKKESFPLTVTSAQKNPTAFYLCASSISGVAEAFFGQGTRLTVV.

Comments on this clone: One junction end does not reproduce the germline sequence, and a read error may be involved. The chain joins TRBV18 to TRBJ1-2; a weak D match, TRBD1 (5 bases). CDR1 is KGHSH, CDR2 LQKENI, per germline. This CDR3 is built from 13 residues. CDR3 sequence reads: CASAPPGDYGYTF. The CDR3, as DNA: TGTGCCAGCGCACCACCGGGGGACTATGGCTACACCTTC.

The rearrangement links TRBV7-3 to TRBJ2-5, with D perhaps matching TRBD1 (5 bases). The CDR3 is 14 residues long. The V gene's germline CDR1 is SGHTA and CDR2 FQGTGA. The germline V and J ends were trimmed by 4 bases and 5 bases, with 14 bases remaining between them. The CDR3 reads CASSSGQSGETQYF. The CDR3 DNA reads TGTGCCAGCAGCTCTGGACAATCAGGGGAGACCCAGTACTTC.

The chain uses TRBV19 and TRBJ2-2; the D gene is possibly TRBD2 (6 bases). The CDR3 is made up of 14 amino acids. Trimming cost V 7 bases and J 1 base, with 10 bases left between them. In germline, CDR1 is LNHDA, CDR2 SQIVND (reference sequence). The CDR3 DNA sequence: TGTGCCAGTAAAGCGGGTCAGAACACCGGGGAGCTGTTTTTT. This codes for CASKAGQNTGELFF.

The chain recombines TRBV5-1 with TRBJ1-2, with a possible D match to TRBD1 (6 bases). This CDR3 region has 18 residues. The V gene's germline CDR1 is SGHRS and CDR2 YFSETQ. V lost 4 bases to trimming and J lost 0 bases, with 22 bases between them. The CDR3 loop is CASSAAVDSTPSNYGYTF. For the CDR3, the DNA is TGCGCCAGCAGCGCTGCGGTGGACAGTACCCCTTCTAACTATGGCTACACCTTC.

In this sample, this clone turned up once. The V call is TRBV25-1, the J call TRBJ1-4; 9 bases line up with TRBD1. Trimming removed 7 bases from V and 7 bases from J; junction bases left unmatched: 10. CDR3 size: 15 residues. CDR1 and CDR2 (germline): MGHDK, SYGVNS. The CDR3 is CASTPGQGQGEKLFF. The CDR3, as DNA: TGTGCCAGCACCCCTGGCCAGGGACAGGGTGAAAAACTGTTTTTT.

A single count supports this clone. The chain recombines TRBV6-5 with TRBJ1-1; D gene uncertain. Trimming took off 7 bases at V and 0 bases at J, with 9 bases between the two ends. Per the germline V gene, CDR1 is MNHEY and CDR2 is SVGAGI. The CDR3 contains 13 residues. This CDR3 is CASTREMNTEAFF. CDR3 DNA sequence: TGTGCCAGCACTCGGGAGATGAACACTGAAGCTTTCTTT.

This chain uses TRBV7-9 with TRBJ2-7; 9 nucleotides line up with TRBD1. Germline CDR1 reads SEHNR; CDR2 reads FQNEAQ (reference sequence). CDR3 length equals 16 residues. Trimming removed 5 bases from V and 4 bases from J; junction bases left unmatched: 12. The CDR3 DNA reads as TGTGCCAGCAGCGCCCAAGGACAGGGGCGCTCTTACGAGCAGTACTTC. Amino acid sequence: CASSAQGQGRSYEQYF.

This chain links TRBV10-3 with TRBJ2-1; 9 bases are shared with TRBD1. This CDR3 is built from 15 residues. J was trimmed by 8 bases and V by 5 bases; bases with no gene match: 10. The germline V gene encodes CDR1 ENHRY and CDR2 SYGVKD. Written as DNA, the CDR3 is TGTGCCATCAGTCCCCGGGACAGGGAAATCCATGAGCAGTTCTTC. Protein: CAISPRDREIHEQFF.

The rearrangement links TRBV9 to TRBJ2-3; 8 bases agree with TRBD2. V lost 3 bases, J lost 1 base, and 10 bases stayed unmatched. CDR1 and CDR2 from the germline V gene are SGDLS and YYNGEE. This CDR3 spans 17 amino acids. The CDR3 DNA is TGTGCCAGCAGCGCCAGTTCATCAGCGGGAGGCACAGATACGCAGTATTTT. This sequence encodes CASSASSSAGGTDTQYF.

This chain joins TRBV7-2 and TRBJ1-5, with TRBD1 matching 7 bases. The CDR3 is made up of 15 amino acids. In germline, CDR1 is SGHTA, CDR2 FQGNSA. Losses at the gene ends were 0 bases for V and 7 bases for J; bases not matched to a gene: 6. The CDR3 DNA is TGTGCCAGCAGCTTAGCCCTAGACAGGGACCAGCCCCAGCATTTT. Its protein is CASSLALDRDQPQHF.

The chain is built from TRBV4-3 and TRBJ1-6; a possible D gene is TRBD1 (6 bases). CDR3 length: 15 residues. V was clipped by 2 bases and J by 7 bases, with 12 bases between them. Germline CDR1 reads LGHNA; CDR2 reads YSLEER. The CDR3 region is CASSQLGAMNSPLHF. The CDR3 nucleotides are TGCGCCAGCAGCCAACTGGGGGCGATGAATTCACCCCTCCACTTT.

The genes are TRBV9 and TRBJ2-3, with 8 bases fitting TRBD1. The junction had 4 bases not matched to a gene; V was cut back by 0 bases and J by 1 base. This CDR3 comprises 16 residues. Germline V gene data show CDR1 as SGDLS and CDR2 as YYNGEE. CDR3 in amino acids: CASSVGPGGRTDTQYF. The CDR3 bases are TGTGCCAGCAGCGTAGGGCCAGGGGGCCGCACAGATACGCAGTATTTT.

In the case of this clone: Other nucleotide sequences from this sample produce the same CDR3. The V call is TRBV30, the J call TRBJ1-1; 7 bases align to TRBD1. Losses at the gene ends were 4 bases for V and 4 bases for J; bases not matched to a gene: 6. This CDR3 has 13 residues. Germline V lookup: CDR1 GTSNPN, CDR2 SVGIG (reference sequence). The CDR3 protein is CAWNRQGGTEAFF. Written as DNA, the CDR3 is TGTGCCTGGAACCGACAGGGTGGCACTGAAGCTTTCTTT.

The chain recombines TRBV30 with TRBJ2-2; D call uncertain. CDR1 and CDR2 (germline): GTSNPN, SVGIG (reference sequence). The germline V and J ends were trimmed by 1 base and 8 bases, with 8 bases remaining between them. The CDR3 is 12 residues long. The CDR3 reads CAWSDGPGELFF. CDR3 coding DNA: TGTGCCTGGAGTGACGGACCAGGGGAGCTGTTTTTT.

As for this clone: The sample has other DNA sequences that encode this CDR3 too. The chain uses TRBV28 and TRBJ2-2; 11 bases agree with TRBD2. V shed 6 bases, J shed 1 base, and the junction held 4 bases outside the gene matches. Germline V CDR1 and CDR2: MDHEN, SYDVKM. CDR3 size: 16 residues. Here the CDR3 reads CASSPGTSGNTGELFF. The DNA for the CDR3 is TGTGCCAGCAGCCCCGGGACTAGCGGGAACACCGGGGAGCTGTTTTTT.

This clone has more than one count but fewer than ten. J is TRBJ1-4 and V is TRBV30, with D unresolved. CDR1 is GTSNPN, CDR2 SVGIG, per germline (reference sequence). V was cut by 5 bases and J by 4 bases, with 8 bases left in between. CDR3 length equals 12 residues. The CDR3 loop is CAWGASNEKLFF. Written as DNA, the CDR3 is TGTGCCTGGGGAGCTAGTAATGAAAAACTGTTTTTT.

The CDR3 spells CASSLVWNANEQFF. The CDR3 nucleotides are TGTGCCAGCAGCTTAGTTTGGAACGCCAATGAGCAGTTCTTC. V gene TRBV7-2 combines with J gene TRBJ2-1; D call uncertain. V was clipped by 1 base and J by 6 bases, with 10 bases between them. The CDR3 length is 14 residues. CDR1 is SGHTA, CDR2 FQGNSA, per germline.